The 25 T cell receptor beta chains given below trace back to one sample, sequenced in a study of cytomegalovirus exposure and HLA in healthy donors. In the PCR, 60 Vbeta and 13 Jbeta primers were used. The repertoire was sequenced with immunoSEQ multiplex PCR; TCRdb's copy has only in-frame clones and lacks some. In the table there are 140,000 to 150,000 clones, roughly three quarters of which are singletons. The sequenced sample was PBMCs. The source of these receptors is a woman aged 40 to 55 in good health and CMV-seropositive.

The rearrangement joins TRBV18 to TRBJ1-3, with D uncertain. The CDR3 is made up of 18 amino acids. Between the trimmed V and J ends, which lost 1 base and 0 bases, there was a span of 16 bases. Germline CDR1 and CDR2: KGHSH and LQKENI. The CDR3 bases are TGTGCCAGCTCACCACTAGGTTTCCAGGCCAACTCTGGAAACACCATATATTTT. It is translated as CASSPLGFQANSGNTIYF.

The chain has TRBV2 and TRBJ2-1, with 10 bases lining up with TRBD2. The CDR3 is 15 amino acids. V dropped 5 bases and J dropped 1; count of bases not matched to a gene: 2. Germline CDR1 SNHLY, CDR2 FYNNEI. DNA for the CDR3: TGTGCCAGCAGTAGCGGGGGGGGGTCCTACAATGAGCAGTTCTTC. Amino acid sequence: CASSSGGGSYNEQFF.

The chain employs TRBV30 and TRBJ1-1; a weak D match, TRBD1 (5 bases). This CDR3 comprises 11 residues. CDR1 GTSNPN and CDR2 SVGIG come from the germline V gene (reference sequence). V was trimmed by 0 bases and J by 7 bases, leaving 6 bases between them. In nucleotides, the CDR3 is TGTGCCTGGAGTGTACAGGTTGAAGCTTTCTTT. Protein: CAWSVQVEAFF.

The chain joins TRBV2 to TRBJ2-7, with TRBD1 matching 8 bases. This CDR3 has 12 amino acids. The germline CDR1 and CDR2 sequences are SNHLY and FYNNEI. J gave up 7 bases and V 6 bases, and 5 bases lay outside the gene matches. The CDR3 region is CASRTGVGEQYF. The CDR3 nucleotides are TGTGCCAGCAGGACAGGGGTGGGGGAGCAGTACTTC.

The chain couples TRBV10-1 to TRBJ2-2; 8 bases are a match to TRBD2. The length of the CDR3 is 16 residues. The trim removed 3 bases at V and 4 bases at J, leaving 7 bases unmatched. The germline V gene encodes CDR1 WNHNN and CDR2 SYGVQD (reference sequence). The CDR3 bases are TGCGCCAGCAGTGATACTAGCGGACGACCCACCGGGGAGCTGTTTTTT. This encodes CASSDTSGRPTGELFF.

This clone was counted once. As DNA, the CDR3 is TGTGCCAGCAGCCTTGGACAGGGTAGGACACCCCTCCACTTT. The encoded protein is CASSLGQGRTPLHF. V is TRBV5-6 and J is TRBJ1-6; 8 bases align to TRBD1. This CDR3 contains 14 residues. V was clipped by 4 bases and J by 11 bases; unmatched bases: 8. The germline gives CDR1 SGHDT, CDR2 YYEEEE. Full variable domain (remainder filled in from reference TRBV5-6 and TRBJ1-6): DAGVTQSPTHLIKTRGQQVTLRCSPKSGHDTVSWYQQALGQGPQFIFQYYEEEERQRGNFPDRFSGHQFPNYSSELNVNALLLGDSALYLCASSLGQGRTPLHFGNGTRLTVT.

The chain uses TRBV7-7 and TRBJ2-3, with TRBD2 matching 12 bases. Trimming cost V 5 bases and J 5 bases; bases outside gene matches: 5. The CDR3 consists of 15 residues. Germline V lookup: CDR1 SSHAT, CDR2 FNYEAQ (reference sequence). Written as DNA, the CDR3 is TGTGCCAGCAGCCGACTAGCGGGGGCGAGAGATACGCAGTATTTT. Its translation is CASSRLAGARDTQYF.

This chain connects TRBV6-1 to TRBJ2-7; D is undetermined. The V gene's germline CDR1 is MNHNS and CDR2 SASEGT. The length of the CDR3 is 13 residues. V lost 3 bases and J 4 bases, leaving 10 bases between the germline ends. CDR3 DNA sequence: TGTGCCAGCAGTGATCAACTTGCTTACGAGCAGTACTTC. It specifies CASSDQLAYEQYF.

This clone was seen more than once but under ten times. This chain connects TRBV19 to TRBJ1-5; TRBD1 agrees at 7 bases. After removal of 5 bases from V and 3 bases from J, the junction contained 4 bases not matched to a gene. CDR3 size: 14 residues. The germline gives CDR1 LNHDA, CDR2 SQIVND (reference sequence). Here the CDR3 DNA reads TGTGCCAGTAGTCGGGGACAGCCCAATCAGCCCCAGCATTTT. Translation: CASSRGQPNQPQHF.

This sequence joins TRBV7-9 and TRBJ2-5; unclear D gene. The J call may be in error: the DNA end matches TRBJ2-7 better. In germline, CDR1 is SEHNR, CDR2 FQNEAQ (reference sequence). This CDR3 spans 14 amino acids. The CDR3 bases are TGTGCCAGCAGCTTAGTGCAGGTTCCCTACGAGCAGTACTTC. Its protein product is CASSLVQVPYEQYF.

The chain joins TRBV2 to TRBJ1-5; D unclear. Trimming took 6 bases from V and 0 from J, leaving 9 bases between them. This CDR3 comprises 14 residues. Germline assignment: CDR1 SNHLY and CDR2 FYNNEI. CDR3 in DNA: TGTGCCAGCAGCGGGTCTGCTAGCAATCAGCCCCAGCATTTT. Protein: CASSGSASNQPQHF.

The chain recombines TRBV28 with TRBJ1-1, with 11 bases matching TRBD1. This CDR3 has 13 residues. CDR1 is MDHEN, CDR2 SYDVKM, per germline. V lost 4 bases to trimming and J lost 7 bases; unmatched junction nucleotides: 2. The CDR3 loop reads CASSSGQGVEAFF. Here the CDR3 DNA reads TGTGCCAGCAGTTCGGGACAGGGGGTTGAAGCTTTCTTT.

CDR3 amino acids: CAWSPGSTNTEAFF. DNA of the CDR3: TGTGCCTGGAGCCCCGGGAGCACGAACACTGAAGCTTTCTTT. The chain carries TRBV30 and TRBJ1-1, with no clear D. V was cut by 3 bases and J by 1 base, with 12 bases left in between. Germline V gene lookup returns CDR1 GTSNPN and CDR2 SVGIG (reference sequence). The CDR3 spans 14 residues.

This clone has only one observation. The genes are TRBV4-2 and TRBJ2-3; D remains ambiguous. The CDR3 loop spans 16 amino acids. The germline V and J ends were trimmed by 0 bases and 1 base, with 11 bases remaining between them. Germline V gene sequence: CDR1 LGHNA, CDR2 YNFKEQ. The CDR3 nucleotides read TGTGCCAGCAGCCAAGATTGGCTTTTCGGCACAGATACGCAGTATTTT. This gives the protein CASSQDWLFGTDTQYF.

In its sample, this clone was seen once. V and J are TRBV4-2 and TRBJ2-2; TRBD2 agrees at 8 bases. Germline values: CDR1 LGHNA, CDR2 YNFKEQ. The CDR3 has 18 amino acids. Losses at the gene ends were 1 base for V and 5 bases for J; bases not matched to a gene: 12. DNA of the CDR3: TGTGCCAGCAGCCAAGTTTCCGGGGGGGCGTTGAAGACCGGGGAGCTGTTTTTT. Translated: CASSQVSGGALKTGELFF.

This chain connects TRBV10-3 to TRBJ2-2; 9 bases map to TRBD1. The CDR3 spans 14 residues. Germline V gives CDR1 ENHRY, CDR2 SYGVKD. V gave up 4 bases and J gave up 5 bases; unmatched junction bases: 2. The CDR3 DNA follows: TGTGCCATCAGTGTCGACAGGGGGACCGGGGAGCTGTTTTTT. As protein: CAISVDRGTGELFF.

CDR3 sequence: CSVEIALNTEAFF. For the CDR3, the DNA is TGCAGCGTTGAAATTGCGCTGAACACTGAAGCTTTCTTT. The chain uses TRBV29-1 and TRBJ1-1; the D is unclear. This CDR3 comprises 13 residues. The ends were cut back, 2 bases at V and 0 bases at J, with 7 bases in the middle. Looked up from germline, CDR1 is SQVTM and CDR2 is ANQGSEA.

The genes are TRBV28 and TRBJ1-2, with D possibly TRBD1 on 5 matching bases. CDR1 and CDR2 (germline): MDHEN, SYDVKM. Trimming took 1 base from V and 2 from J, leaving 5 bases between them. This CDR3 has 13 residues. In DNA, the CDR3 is TGTGCCAGCAGTTTATCAGGGAACTATGGCTACACCTTC. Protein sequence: CASSLSGNYGYTF.

CDR3 loop: CASSLAGGRGYIQYF. CDR3 sequence (DNA): TGTGCCAGCAGTTTAGCGGGGGGCCGAGGTTACATTCAGTACTTC. V and J are TRBV27 and TRBJ2-4; 8 bases are shared with TRBD2. The CDR3 covers 15 residues. Germline V gene lookup returns CDR1 MNHEY and CDR2 SMNVEV (reference sequence). The V and J ends lost 2 bases and 8 bases, in that order; junction bases with no gene match: 8.

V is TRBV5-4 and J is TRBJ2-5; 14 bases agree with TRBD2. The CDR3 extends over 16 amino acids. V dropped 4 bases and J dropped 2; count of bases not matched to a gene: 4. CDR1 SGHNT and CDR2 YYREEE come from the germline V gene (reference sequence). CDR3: CASSIGLAGGQETQYF. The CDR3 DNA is TGTGCCAGCAGCATTGGACTAGCGGGGGGTCAAGAGACCCAGTACTTC.

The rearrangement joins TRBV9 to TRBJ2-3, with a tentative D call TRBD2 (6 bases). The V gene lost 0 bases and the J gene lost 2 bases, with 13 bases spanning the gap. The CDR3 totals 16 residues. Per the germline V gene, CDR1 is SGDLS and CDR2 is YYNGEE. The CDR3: CASSVDAGIVTDTQYF. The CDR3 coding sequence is TGTGCCAGCAGCGTAGACGCGGGGATCGTCACAGATACGCAGTATTTT.

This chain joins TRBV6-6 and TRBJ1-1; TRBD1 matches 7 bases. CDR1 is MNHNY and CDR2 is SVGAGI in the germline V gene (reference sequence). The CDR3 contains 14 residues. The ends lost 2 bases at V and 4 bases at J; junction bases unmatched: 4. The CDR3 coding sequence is TGTGCCAGCAGTTACCCACAGGGGACCACTGAAGCTTTCTTT. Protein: CASSYPQGTTEAFF.

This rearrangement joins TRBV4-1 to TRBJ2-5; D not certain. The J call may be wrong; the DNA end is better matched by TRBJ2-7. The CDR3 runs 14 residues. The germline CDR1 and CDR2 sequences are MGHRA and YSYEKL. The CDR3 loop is CASSQESRVYEQYF. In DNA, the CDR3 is TGCGCCAGCAGCCAAGAGTCTCGGGTCTACGAGCAGTACTTC.

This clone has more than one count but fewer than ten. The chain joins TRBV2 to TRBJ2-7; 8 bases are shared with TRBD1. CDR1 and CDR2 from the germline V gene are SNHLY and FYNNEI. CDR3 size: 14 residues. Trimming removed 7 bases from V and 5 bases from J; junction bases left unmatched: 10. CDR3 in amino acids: CASTDRAVSDEQYF. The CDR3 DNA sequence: TGTGCCAGCACGGACAGGGCCGTATCCGACGAGCAGTACTTC.

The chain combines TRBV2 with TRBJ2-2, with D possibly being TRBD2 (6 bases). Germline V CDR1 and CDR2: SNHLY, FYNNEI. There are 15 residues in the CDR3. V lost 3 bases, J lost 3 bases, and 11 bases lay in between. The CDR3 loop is CASSEITGDTGELFF. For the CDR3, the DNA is TGTGCCAGCAGTGAGATAACGGGAGACACCGGGGAGCTGTTTTTT.